The rows below give T cell receptor beta chains drawn from one sample of a study of T-cell reconstitution after alpha-beta-depleted transplantation in children. One entry per CDR3 protein, called by TCRdb with MiXCR from the PCR reads. The data contain more than 400,000 distinct CDR3 sequences, 43% of them seen just once; the ten biggest clones take up 27%. Sequences were derived from PBMCs, sampled before TCRalphabeta/CD19-depleted stem cell transplant. The source is a girl aged 2 to 10 with aplastic anemia, due to receive a stem cell transplant. The CDR3 runs from the conserved cysteine through the conserved F or W. A D gene is named only where the DNA matches it firmly. Clone sizes are given selectively: once, few, many, or a class where the clone is expanded.

DNA: TGTGCCAGTAGGACCGGACAGGGGATGAACACTGAAGCTTTCTTT
CDR3: CASRTGQGMNTEAFF
J: TRBJ1-1
V: TRBV19
D: TRBD1
size: few

DNA: TGCAGCGCCTCGGATCGGGTAGACGGCACTGAAGCTTTCTTT
CDR3: CSASDRVDGTEAFF
J: TRBJ1-1
V: TRBV29-1
D: .
size: .

DNA: TGTGCCAGCAGCTTAATGGCAGATACGCAGTATTTT
CDR3: CASSLMADTQYF
J: TRBJ2-3
V: TRBV11-2
D: .
size: few

DNA: TGCAGCGCCGGAAGGGACTCTAAAGAGACCCAGTACTTC
CDR3: CSAGRDSKETQYF
J: TRBJ2-5
V: TRBV29-1
D: .
size: .

DNA: TGTGCCAGCAGCCAGACAGCTCCCCATGAGCAGTTCTTC
CDR3: CASSQTAPHEQFF
J: TRBJ2-1
V: TRBV3-1
D: .
size: few

DNA: TGTGCCACCAGCAGGGGGAGGCGCCAAGAGACCCAGTACTTC
CDR3: CATSRGRRQETQYF
J: TRBJ2-5
V: TRBV15
D: .
size: .

DNA: TGTGCCAGCAGAACGACAGGGCGCACAGATACGCAGTATTTT
CDR3: CASRTTGRTDTQYF
J: TRBJ2-3
V: TRBV28
D: TRBD1
size: once

DNA: TGCGCCAGCAGCTTAATCGGGATCTATGGCTACACCTTC
CDR3: CASSLIGIYGYTF
J: TRBJ1-2
V: TRBV5-1
D: .
size: few

DNA: TGCGCCAGCAGCTTGGGACAGACCACCTACGAGCAGTACTTC
CDR3: CASSLGQTTYEQYF
J: TRBJ2-7
V: TRBV5-1
D: .
size: many

DNA: TGTGCCACCAGCAGAGATAGCCCCAGGGGGCGGATAAGCTCCTACGAGCAGTACTTC
CDR3: CATSRDSPRGRISSYEQYF
J: TRBJ2-7
V: TRBV15
D: TRBD1
size: few

DNA: TGCAGTGCTAGAGAGAGGGGAGGTCGCTATCTAGGGGGAGGGCCCCCCTACGAGCAGTACTTC
CDR3: CSARERGGRYLGGGPPYEQYF
J: TRBJ2-7
V: TRBV20-1
D: .
size: .

DNA: TGTGCCATCAGGCCTGGAGGGACTAACTTAGGCGAGCAGTACTTC
CDR3: CAIRPGGTNLGEQYF
J: TRBJ2-7
V: TRBV10-3
D: TRBD2
size: .

DNA: TGCGCCAGCAGCCAAGTAGCGGGAGACAATGAGCAGTTCTTC
CDR3: CASSQVAGDNEQFF
J: TRBJ2-1
V: TRBV4-1
D: TRBD2
size: once

DNA: TGTGCCAGCAGAAGGGCCTATGGCTACACCTTC
CDR3: CASRRAYGYTF
J: TRBJ1-2
V: TRBV28
D: .
size: .

DNA: TGTGCCATCAGTGAGAAGGCCGTGAACACTGAAGCTTTCTTT
CDR3: CAISEKAVNTEAFF
J: TRBJ1-1
V: TRBV10-3
D: .
size: many

DNA: TGTGCCGTCCGGGCCCCGGGGGGCCCCTACAATGAGCAGTTCTTC
CDR3: CAVRAPGGPYNEQFF
J: TRBJ2-1
V: TRBV5-4
D: .
size: .

DNA: TGCAGTGCTAGAAGTGACACTGAAGCTTTCTTT
CDR3: CSARSDTEAFF
J: TRBJ1-1
V: TRBV20-1
D: .
size: .

DNA: TGTGCCAGCAGTTGGCGAAAGCGGACTTTTAAGAATGAGCAGTTCTTC
CDR3: CASSWRKRTFKNEQFF
J: TRBJ2-1
V: TRBV12-3/TRBV12-4
D: .
size: few

DNA: TGTGCCAGCAGCTCTCTTCCCGGGACAGGGCAAGAGACCCAGTACTTC
CDR3: CASSSLPGTGQETQYF
J: TRBJ2-5
V: TRBV13
D: TRBD1
size: .

DNA: TGTGCCAGCAGGCCCCGGGGGGGCCATGAGCAGTTCTTC
CDR3: CASRPRGGHEQFF
J: TRBJ2-1
V: TRBV27
D: TRBD2
size: .

DNA: TGTGCCACCAGTGACCTGACAGGGGGTCGGCCGAATACGCAGTATTTT
CDR3: CATSDLTGGRPNTQYF
J: TRBJ2-3
V: TRBV24-1
D: TRBD1
size: few

DNA: TGCAGTGCTAGAGATAGGACTAGCGTACTTGTGGGGACAGATACGCAGTATTTT
CDR3: CSARDRTSVLVGTDTQYF
J: TRBJ2-3
V: TRBV20-1
D: TRBD2
size: .

DNA: TGCAGTGCCACCAGGGAAAATCAGCCCCAGCATTTT
CDR3: CSATRENQPQHF
J: TRBJ1-5
V: TRBV20-1
D: .
size: many

DNA: TGTGCCAGCAGCCCCCACGGCACGGGTGAGCAGTACTTC
CDR3: CASSPHGTGEQYF
J: TRBJ2-7
V: TRBV7-2
D: .
size: .

DNA: TGCGCCAGCAGCCCCCGGCTAGCGGGAGGGTCCGGCTCCTACAATGAGCAGTTCTTC
CDR3: CASSPRLAGGSGSYNEQFF
J: TRBJ2-1
V: TRBV4-3
D: TRBD2
size: many

DNA: TGTGCCAGTAGTATTGTTCCGAGAGGGGCTAGAGGCTACACCTTC
CDR3: CASSIVPRGARGYTF
J: TRBJ1-2
V: TRBV19
D: .
size: many

DNA: TGCGCCAGCAGCGGACGGACTAGCGACTACTTTTCGACAGATACGCAGTATTTT
CDR3: CASSGRTSDYFSTDTQYF
J: TRBJ2-3
V: TRBV4-1
D: TRBD2
size: .

DNA: TGTGCCAGCAGCTCCTTAGGGACCCAGCATTTT
CDR3: CASSSLGTQHF
J: TRBJ1-5
V: TRBV12-1
D: .
size: .

DNA: TGTGCCAGCTCACCACTTGACAGTCCTTTTGAAAAACTGTTTTTT
CDR3: CASSPLDSPFEKLFF
J: TRBJ1-4
V: TRBV18
D: .
size: once